These 15 T cell receptor beta chains originate from one sample sequenced in a study of cytomegalovirus exposure and HLA in healthy donors. This PCR relied on a set of 60 Vbeta primers and 13 Jbeta primers. Sequenced by immunoSEQ multiplex PCR; TCRdb stores in-frame clones only, minus some. The data hold about 140,000 clones, with about 78% observed a single time. The specimen was PBMCs. These receptors originate from a man aged 40-49 years in good health and CMV-seropositive.

There are a few counts of this clone. The J gene is TRBJ1-2, the V gene TRBV19, with D possibly TRBD1 on 5 matching bases. Between the trimmed V and J ends, which lost 2 bases and 8 bases, there was a span of 12 bases. Per germline, CDR1 LNHDA and CDR2 SQIVND (reference sequence). The CDR3 is 13 residues long. The CDR3, as DNA: TGTGCCAGTAGTATAAAGGGAGGGACCGGCTACACCTTC. This sequence encodes CASSIKGGTGYTF.

This clone was picked up one time. At one boundary the junction diverges from the germline segment, which might be a read error. J is TRBJ2-5 and V is TRBV7-7; the match to TRBD2 covers 8 bases. CDR3 size: 14 residues. From germline, CDR1 is SSHAT and CDR2 FNYEAQ (reference sequence). Written as DNA, the CDR3 is TGTGCTAGCAGCCTTAGCGGGATGGGGGAGACCCAGTACTTC. This translates into CASSLSGMGETQYF.

The chain combines TRBV4-2 with TRBJ2-1, with TRBD2 identical over 7 bases. Germline V gene sequence: CDR1 LGHNA, CDR2 YNFKEQ. V lost 1 base, J lost 1 base, and 7 bases stayed unmatched. The CDR3 runs 17 residues. The CDR3 bases are TGTGCCAGCAGCCAAGTACCTACACTAGCGTCCTACAATGAGCAGTTCTTC. It encodes CASSQVPTLASYNEQFF.

The rearrangement joins TRBV27 to TRBJ2-3; TRBD2 might be the D (5 bases). The V end was cut by 3 bases, the J end by 6 bases, with 7 bases between. This CDR3 is 12 amino acids long. The germline V gene encodes CDR1 MNHEY and CDR2 SMNVEV (reference sequence). The CDR3 reads CASSFRGDTQYF. CDR3 DNA: TGTGCCAGCAGTTTCCGCGGGGATACGCAGTATTTT.

J is TRBJ1-4 and V is TRBV7-2; a possible D gene is TRBD1 (5 bases). The germline CDR1 and CDR2 sequences are SGHTA and FQGNSA. With 5 bases removed from V and 0 bases from J, the gap between germline ends came to 10 bases. This CDR3 spans 15 amino acids. In DNA form, the CDR3 reads TGTGCCAGCAGCCCACGACAGTCAACTAATGAAAAACTGTTTTTT. Its translation is CASSPRQSTNEKLFF.

J is TRBJ2-5 and V is TRBV7-2, with D unresolved. V dropped 5 bases and J dropped 1 base, with 2 bases sitting between them. Looked up from germline, CDR1 is SGHTA and CDR2 is FQGNSA. The CDR3 runs to 11 residues. The CDR3 is CASSLQETQYF. CDR3 nucleotide sequence: TGTGCCAGCAGCCTCCAAGAGACCCAGTACTTC.

The V gene is TRBV27, the J gene TRBJ2-1; D is uncertain. This CDR3 is built from 13 residues. Per the germline V gene, CDR1 is MNHEY and CDR2 is SMNVEV (reference sequence). Trimming pared 2 bases from V and 6 bases from J, leaving 8 bases between. The CDR3 spells CASSLRRSNEQFF. CDR3 sequence (DNA): TGTGCCAGCAGTTTAAGGCGGTCCAATGAGCAGTTCTTC.

The chain carries TRBV21-1 and TRBJ1-6; the table assigns TRBD1, which was not confirmed against the DNA. TRBV21-1 is described as a pseudogene. This CDR3 is 18 amino acids long. The CDR3 DNA follows: TGTGCCAGTAGAAACAGGGGGCTGCGGGGTTCCTATAATTCACCCCTCCACTTT. Its translation is CASRNRGLRGSYNSPLHF.

Remarks on this clone: The junction departs from the called germline gene at one end, perhaps through a read error. This chain uses TRBV7-7 with TRBJ2-2, with D uncertain. The CDR3 consists of 13 residues. Germline values: CDR1 SSHAT, CDR2 FNYEAQ (reference sequence). The CDR3 DNA sequence: TGTGCTAGCAGACGCAGTAACACCGGGGAGCTGTTTTTT. It is translated as CASRRSNTGELFF.

This rearrangement joins TRBV10-1 to TRBJ2-1; D gene uncertain. Germline V gene lookup returns CDR1 WNHNN and CDR2 SYGVQD (reference sequence). This CDR3 spans 14 amino acids. The V gene lost 8 bases and the J gene lost 0 bases, with 11 bases spanning the gap. CDR3 sequence reads: CASGLTSSYNEQFF. As DNA, the CDR3 is TGCGCCAGCGGGCTGACCAGCTCCTACAATGAGCAGTTCTTC.

The chain combines TRBV6-5 with TRBJ2-5; TRBD1 might be the D (5 bases). Trimming shortened V by 6 bases and J by 1 base, and 15 bases separated the two germline ends. The CDR3 sequence is 15 residues long. From germline, CDR1 is MNHEY and CDR2 SVGAGI. The chain's CDR3 is CASRDPYRGQETQYF. The CDR3 DNA is TGTGCCAGCAGAGACCCCTATAGGGGCCAAGAGACCCAGTACTTC.

CDR3 coding DNA: TGCGCCAGCAGCGTATCGGGACAGGGGACATCCGAGCAGTACTTC. It is translated as CASSVSGQGTSEQYF. The chain links TRBV5-1 to TRBJ2-7; TRBD1 matches 10 bases. J gave up 6 bases and V 4 bases, and 10 bases lay outside the gene matches. The CDR3 is 15 amino acids. Germline V gives CDR1 SGHRS, CDR2 YFSETQ.

The genes are TRBV7-2 and TRBJ1-1; D is unresolved. With 1 base removed from V and 3 bases from J, the gap between germline ends came to 6 bases. The germline CDR1 and CDR2 sequences are SGHTA and FQGNSA. The CDR3 sequence is 13 residues long. The CDR3 sequence is CASSLVRDTEAFF. The CDR3 DNA follows: TGTGCCAGCAGCTTAGTGCGGGACACTGAAGCTTTCTTT.

This clone has a single count. The chain recombines TRBV4-2 with TRBJ1-2; 7 bases are a match to TRBD1. The CDR3 length is 14 residues. The J segment lost 6 bases and the V segment lost 2 bases, leaving 6 bases of the junction unmatched. The germline CDR1 and CDR2 sequences are LGHNA and YNFKEQ. CDR3 nucleotides: TGTGCCAGCAGCCAATACAGGGGTGGGGATGGCTACACCTTC. Amino acid sequence: CASSQYRGGDGYTF.

The chain combines TRBV4-2 with TRBJ2-1; D is undetermined. V was pared by 1 base and J by 3 bases, with 13 bases between. This CDR3 is built from 16 residues. Germline V gene sequence: CDR1 LGHNA, CDR2 YNFKEQ. CDR3 sequence reads: CASSQGRAENYNEQFF. The CDR3 DNA sequence: TGTGCCAGCAGCCAAGGCCGCGCGGAGAACTACAATGAGCAGTTCTTC.